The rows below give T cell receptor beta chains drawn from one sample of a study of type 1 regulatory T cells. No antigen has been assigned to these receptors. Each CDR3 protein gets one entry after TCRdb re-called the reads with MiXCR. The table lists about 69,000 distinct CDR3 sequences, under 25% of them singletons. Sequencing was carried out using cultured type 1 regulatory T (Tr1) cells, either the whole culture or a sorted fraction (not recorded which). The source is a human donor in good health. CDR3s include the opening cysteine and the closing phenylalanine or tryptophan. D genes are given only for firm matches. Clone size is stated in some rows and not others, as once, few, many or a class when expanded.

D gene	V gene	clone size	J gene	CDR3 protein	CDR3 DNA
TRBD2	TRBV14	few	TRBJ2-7	CASSQELAGVGEQYF	TGTGCCAGCAGCCAAGAACTAGCGGGAGTCGGCGAGCAGTACTTC
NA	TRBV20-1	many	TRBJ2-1	CSARGGGDSNEQFF	TGCAGTGCTCGCGGGGGAGGGGACAGCAATGAGCAGTTCTTC
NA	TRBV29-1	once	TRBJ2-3	CSVEYGFQDTQYF	TGCAGCGTTGAGTACGGGTTTCAAGATACGCAGTATTTT
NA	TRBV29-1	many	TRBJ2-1	CSVWSAYNEQFF	TGCAGCGTTTGGTCTGCATACAATGAGCAGTTCTTC
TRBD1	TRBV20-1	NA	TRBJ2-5	CSATPLDRRARETQYF	TGCAGTGCCACCCCCTTGGACAGGCGGGCGAGAGAGACCCAGTACTTC
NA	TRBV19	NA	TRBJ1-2	CASSGRTYGYTF	TGTGCCAGTAGTGGCAGGACCTATGGCTACACCTTC
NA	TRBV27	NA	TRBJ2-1	CASSFETPTYNEQFF	TGTGCCAGCAGTTTTGAGACTCCAACTTACAATGAGCAGTTCTTC
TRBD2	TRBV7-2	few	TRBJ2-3	CASSLSGTRTDTQYF	TGTGCCAGCAGCTTATCGGGGACTAGGACAGATACGCAGTATTTT
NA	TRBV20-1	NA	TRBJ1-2	CSARLTGARIYYGYTF	TGCAGTGCTAGACTAACAGGAGCGCGAATCTACTATGGCTACACCTTC
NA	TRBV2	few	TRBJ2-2	CASAQTGGDTGELFF	TGTGCCAGCGCTCAGACAGGCGGCGACACCGGGGAGCTGTTTTTT
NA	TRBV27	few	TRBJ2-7	CASRPKEPPGHYEQYF	TGTGCCAGCAGGCCTAAGGAACCCCCGGGGCATTACGAGCAGTACTTC
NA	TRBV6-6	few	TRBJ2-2	CASSPPRNTGELFF	TGTGCCAGCAGTCCTCCACGGAACACCGGGGAGCTGTTTTTT
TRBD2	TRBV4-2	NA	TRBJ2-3	CASSQLGTRGGTDTQYF	TGTGCCAGCAGCCAACTGGGGACGCGGGGGGGCACAGATACGCAGTATTTT
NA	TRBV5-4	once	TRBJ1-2	CASSLSREGYGYTF	TGTGCCAGCAGCTTGTCCAGGGAGGGTTATGGCTACACCTTC
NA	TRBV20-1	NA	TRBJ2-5	CSAIFHGTQYF	TGCAGTGCTATTTTCCATGGGACCCAGTACTTC
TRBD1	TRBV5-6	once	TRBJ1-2	CASSLAGTGGYGYTF	TGTGCCAGCAGCTTGGCCGGGACAGGAGGTTATGGCTACACCTTC
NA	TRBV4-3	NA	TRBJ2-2	CASSRKVGNTGELFF	TGCGCCAGCAGCCGTAAGGTCGGGAACACCGGGGAGCTGTTTTTT
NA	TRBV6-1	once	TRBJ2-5	CASSYGVRETQYF	TGTGCCAGCAGTTACGGGGTTCGGGAGACCCAGTACTTC
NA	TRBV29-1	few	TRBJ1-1	CSAQGGGKAEAFF	TGCAGCGCCCAAGGGGGGGGGAAGGCTGAAGCTTTCTTT
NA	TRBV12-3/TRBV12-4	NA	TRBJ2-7	CASRPLGSPYEQYF	TGTGCCAGCAGACCACTAGGATCACCCTACGAGCAGTACTTC
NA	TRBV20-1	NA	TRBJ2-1	CSAVNYNEQFF	TGCAGTGCCGTTAACTACAATGAGCAGTTCTTC
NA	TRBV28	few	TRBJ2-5	CASSFPGTQYF	TGTGCCAGCAGTTTCCCGGGGACCCAGTACTTC
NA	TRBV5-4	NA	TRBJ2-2	CASRYSGNTGELFF	TGTGCCAGCAGATATAGCGGTAACACCGGGGAGCTGTTTTTT
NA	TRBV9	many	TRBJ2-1	CASSLLQGNNEQFF	TGTGCCAGCAGCCTCTTGCAGGGGAACAATGAGCAGTTCTTC
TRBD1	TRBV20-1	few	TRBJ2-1	CSATQGANEQFF	TGCAGTGCGACCCAGGGGGCGAATGAGCAGTTCTTC
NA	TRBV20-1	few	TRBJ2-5	CSARDSPYAEQETQYF	TGCAGTGCTAGAGATTCCCCGTATGCGGAGCAAGAGACCCAGTACTTC
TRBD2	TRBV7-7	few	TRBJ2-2	CASSPVFAGGPGELFF	TGTGCTAGCAGCCCGGTGTTCGCGGGAGGTCCCGGGGAGCTGTTTTTT